This T cell receptor beta chain came from a study of blood T cell repertoires in COVID-19. Study at large: Donors in the United States, Italy and Spain gave samples during acute or convalescent COVID-19. T cells, B-cell-depleted T cells, or PBMCs supplied cDNA or gDNA.

The table came from immunoSEQ multiplex PCR; TCRdb's copy has only in-frame clones and leaves some out. The data show about 320,000 clones, with 85% seen just once and 1.5% to 2% held by the top ten. Germline V gene sequence: CDR1 DFQATT, CDR2 SNEGSKA (reference sequence). V dropped 3 bases and J dropped 6 bases, with 18 bases sitting between them. CDR3 size: 14 residues. The rearrangement links TRBV20-1 to TRBJ2-7; no reliable D call. The specimen was PBMCs or T cells enriched from blood (not recorded which). The receptor's source is a woman aged 25-40 years who had been exposed to COVID-19. CDR3 coding DNA: TGCAGTGCTAGTACTGTAGCCCCCCGAGGCGAGCAGTACTTC. This translates into CSASTVAPRGEQYF.